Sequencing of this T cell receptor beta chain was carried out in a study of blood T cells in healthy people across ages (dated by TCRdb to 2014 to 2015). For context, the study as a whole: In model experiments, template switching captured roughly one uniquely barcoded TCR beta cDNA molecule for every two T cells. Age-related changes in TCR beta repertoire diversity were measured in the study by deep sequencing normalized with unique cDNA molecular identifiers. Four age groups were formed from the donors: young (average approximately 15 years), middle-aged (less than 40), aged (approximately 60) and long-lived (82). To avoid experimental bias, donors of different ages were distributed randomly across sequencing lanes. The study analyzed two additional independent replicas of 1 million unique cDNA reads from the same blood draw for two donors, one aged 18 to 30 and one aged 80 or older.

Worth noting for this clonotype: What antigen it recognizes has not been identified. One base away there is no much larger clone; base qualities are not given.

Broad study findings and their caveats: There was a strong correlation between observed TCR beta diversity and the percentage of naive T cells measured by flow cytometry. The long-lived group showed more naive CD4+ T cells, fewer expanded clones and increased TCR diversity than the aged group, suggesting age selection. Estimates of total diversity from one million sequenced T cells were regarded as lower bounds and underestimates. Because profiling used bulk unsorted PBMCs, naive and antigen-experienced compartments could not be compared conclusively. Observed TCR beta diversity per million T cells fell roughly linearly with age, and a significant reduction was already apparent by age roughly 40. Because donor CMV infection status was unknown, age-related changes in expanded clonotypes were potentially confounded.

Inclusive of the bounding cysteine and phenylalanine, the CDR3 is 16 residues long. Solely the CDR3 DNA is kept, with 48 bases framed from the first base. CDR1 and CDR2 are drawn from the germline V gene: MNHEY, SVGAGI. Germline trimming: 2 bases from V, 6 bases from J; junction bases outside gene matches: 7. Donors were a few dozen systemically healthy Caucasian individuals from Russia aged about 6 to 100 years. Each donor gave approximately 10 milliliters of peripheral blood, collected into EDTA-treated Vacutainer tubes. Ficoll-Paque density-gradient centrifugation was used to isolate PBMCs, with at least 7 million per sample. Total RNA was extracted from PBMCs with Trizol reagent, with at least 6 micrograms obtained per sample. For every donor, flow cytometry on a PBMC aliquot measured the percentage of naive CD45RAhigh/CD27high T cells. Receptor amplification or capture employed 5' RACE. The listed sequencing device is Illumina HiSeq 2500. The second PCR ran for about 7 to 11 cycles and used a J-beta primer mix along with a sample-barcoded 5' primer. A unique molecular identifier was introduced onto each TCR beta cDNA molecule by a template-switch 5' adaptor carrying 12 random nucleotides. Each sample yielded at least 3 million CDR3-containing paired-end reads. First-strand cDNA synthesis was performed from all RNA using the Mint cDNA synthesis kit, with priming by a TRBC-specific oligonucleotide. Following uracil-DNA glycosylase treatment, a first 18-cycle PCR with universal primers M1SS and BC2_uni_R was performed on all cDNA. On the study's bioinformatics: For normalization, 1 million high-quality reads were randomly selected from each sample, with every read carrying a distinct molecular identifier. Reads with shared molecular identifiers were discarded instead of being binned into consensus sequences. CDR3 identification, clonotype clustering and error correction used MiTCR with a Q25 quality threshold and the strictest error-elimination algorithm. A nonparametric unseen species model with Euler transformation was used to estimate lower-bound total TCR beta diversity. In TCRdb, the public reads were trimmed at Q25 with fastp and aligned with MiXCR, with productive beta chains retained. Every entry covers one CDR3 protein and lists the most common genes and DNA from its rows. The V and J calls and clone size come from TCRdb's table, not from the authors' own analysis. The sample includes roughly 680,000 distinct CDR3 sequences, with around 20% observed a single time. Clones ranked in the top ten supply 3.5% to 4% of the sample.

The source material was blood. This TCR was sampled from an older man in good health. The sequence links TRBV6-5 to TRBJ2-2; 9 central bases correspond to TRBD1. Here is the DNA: TGTGCCAGCAGTTACACAAACCGGGACAGGGCCGGGGAGCTGTTTTTT. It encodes CASSYTNRDRAGELFF.